These T cell receptor beta chains were read from a single sample in a study of beta chain features in type 1 diabetes. Sequencing was performed with immunoSEQ multiplex PCR; in TCRdb, only in-frame clones are kept and a portion is missing. The sample contains 350,000 to 450,000 clones, approximately 15% of which appear only once. Sequenced input: naive CD4+ T cells from blood. The receptor source for this set is a man aged 25 to 40 in good health. CDR3s include the opening cysteine and the closing phenylalanine or tryptophan. D genes are given only for firm matches. Only part of the rows carry a size: once, few, many, or a class if the clone is expanded.

few	TRBJ2-6	TRBV27	-	CASSPLSGANVLTF	TGTGCCAGCAGTCCTCTCTCTGGGGCCAACGTCCTGACTTTC
-	TRBJ2-2	TRBV9	-	CASSVGVGTGELFF	TGTGCCAGCAGCGTAGGAGTGGGTACCGGGGAGCTGTTTTTT
few	TRBJ2-5	TRBV29-1	TRBD1	CSVDPTGLETQYF	TGCAGCGTTGACCCGACAGGGTTAGAGACCCAGTACTTC
few	TRBJ1-1	TRBV4-3	-	CASSQGVRLGMNTEAFF	TGCGCCAGCAGCCAGGGGGTCAGGTTAGGGATGAACACTGAAGCTTTCTTT
few	TRBJ2-3	TRBV5-1	-	CASSSLGEPTDTQYF	TGCGCCAGCAGCTCCTTGGGGGAGCCCACAGATACGCAGTATTTT
-	TRBJ2-2	TRBV2	-	CASSDARSNTGELFF	TGTGCCAGCAGTGATGCACGGTCCAACACCGGGGAGCTGTTTTTT
few	TRBJ2-3	TRBV4-3	-	CASSLEGASTDTQYF	TGCGCCAGCAGCCTAGAAGGAGCAAGCACAGATACGCAGTATTTT
-	TRBJ2-1	TRBV27	-	CASSFRQVNEQFF	TGTGCCAGCAGTTTCAGACAGGTCAATGAGCAGTTCTTC
-	TRBJ2-7	TRBV5-6	TRBD2	CASSPGLAVEQYF	TGTGCCAGCAGTCCTGGACTAGCAGTCGAACAGTACTTC
few	TRBJ2-1	TRBV6-6	TRBD2	CASSYLKAGGYNEQFF	TGTGCCAGCAGTTACCTTAAAGCGGGGGGCTACAATGAGCAGTTCTTC
-	TRBJ2-5	TRBV29-1	TRBD2	CSSGVQETQYF	TGCAGTAGCGGGGTGCAAGAGACCCAGTACTTC
few	TRBJ2-7	TRBV10-3	TRBD2	CAISESGTSGDYEQYF	TGTGCCATCAGTGAGTCTGGGACTAGCGGGGACTACGAGCAGTACTTC
-	TRBJ1-1	TRBV20-1	TRBD1	CSARQGAEAFF	TGCAGTGCTAGACAGGGGGCTGAAGCTTTCTTT
-	TRBJ2-5	TRBV29-1	-	CSVEGGNRDQETQYF	TGCAGCGTTGAAGGCGGCAACCGGGACCAAGAGACCCAGTACTTC
-	TRBJ1-3	TRBV29-1	-	CSVELGSGNTIYF	TGCAGCGTTGAACTGGGCTCTGGAAACACCATATATTTT
few	TRBJ2-3	TRBV9	TRBD2	CASSAGTRDTQYF	TGTGCCAGCAGCGCTGGGACTAGAGATACGCAGTATTTT
-	TRBJ2-1	TRBV7-2	TRBD1	CASSRDRLYNEQFF	TGTGCCAGCAGCCGGGACAGGCTGTACAATGAGCAGTTCTTC
few	TRBJ2-3	TRBV29-1	TRBD1	CSVDGRGQTDTQYF	TGCAGCGTTGATGGCAGGGGGCAGACAGATACGCAGTATTTT
few	TRBJ1-2	TRBV7-2	-	CASSLVLTADGYTF	TGTGCCAGCAGCTTGGTGCTGACCGCGGATGGCTACACCTTC
few	TRBJ2-5	TRBV2	TRBD1	CASSASRGKTQYF	TGTGCCAGCAGTGCTTCCAGGGGGAAGACCCAGTACTTC